This T cell receptor (beta chain) derives from a study of T cell responses to AZD1222 COVID-19 vaccine. Germline CDR1 SGHTS, CDR2 YDEGEE. CDR3 length: 13 residues. With 3 bases removed from V and 3 bases from J, the gap between germline ends came to 10 bases. The table came from immunoSEQ multiplex PCR; TCRdb's copy has only in-frame clones and leaves some out. The table has some 130,000 clones, roughly 93% seen once; the top ten hold approximately 3.4%. Study findings and constraints: White British people made up most donors, females outnumbered males, and clonal diversity was possibly underestimated. Spike-specific TCR breadth and depth were elevated following two AZD1222 doses. Spike was spanned by vaccine-associated CD4 TCRs, which were dominant at 160-218 and 743-854. AZD1222 recipients seropositive at baseline numbered only six.

Concerning this clone: Its antigen is not known.

This TCR was sampled from an adult in good health. The chain couples TRBV5-8 to TRBJ2-7; D gene uncertain. Material: peripheral blood, obtained on day 0 of AZD1222 vaccination. In nucleotides, the CDR3 is TGTGCCAGCAGCTCCCGGGCCTACTACGAGCAGTACTTC. This encodes CASSSRAYYEQYF.